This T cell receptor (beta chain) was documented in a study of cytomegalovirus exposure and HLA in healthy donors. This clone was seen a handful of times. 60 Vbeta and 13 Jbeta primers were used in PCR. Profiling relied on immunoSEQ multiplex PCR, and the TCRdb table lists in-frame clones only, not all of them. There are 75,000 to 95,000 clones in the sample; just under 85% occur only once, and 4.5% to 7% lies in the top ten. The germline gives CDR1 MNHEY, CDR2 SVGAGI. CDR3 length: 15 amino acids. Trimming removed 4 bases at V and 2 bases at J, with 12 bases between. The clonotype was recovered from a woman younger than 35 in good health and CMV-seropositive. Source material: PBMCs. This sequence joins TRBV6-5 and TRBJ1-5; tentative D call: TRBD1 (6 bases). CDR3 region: CASSSGWGRNQPQHF. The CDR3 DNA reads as TGTGCCAGCAGTTCGGGTTGGGGGCGCAATCAGCCCCAGCATTTT.